This T cell receptor (beta chain) derives from a study of CD8+ T cells in alopecia areata listed by TCRdb under 2018. Regarding the complete study: The treated patients took part in an open-label pilot trial in which moderate-to-severe alopecia areata was treated with oral tofacitinib at 5 to 10 mg twice daily. Tofacitinib was administered for 6 to 18 months, and 6 months of follow-up off drug were then conducted to assess delayed response and recurrence. In treated patients, disease severity was measured using the SALT score, which gives the percentage of scalp surface area affected. The study used high-throughput TCRbeta sequencing to examine T cell clonal expansion in alopecia areata, in both the C3H/HeJ mouse model and human patients. In humans, TCRbeta sequencing was performed on scalp tissue and on sorted CD4+ and CD8+ peripheral blood T cells from healthy controls and from patients with patchy or totalis/universalis alopecia areata. Biopsies were taken from tofacitinib-treated patients at baseline and at 4 and 24 weeks of treatment, and a later scalp biopsy was taken in several of the tofacitinib-treated patients. Clonality in the scalp was compared among normal scalp (n=4), patchy alopecia areata scalp (n=8), and alopecia totalis/universalis scalp (n=8). RNA was obtained with the PAXgene miRNA kit for fixed scalp, the miRNeasy kit for PBMCs, and the RNeasy kit for mouse skin. TCRbeta CDR3 regions were amplified by immunoSEQ multiplex PCR with 35 Vbeta forward and 13 Jbeta reverse primers. Points the paper makes about the study in general: Because the treated cohort was small and had only one nonresponder, larger studies are needed to examine links between baseline CD8+ expansion and response. Higher clonality and more expanded CD8+ clones were observed in lesional scalp than in normal scalp, particularly in alopecia totalis/universalis, a finding suggestive of antigenic drive. Scalp TCR repertoire analysis is complicated because resident alphabeta T cells in normal human skin are also sequenced, whereas mouse skin is dominated by gammadelta T cells. TCR sequences shared between patients were less clear than in mice, possibly partly because of HLA diversity in the patient population. With tofacitinib, both scalp clonality and the number of expanded CD8+ clones among the top 100 scalp clones went down significantly. During tofacitinib treatment, many expanded lesional clones remained in scalp and blood, and this persistence may partly explain relapse after treatment is stopped.

The library relied on the immunoSEQ multiplex PCR assay. RNA was extracted from all samples and reverse transcribed into cDNA, which served as template for TCR sequencing. SuperScript III was used for first-strand cDNA synthesis, primed with a 2:1 mix of oligo-dT and random hexamers. Amplification bias was assessed with a synthetic immune receptor repertoire, and residual bias was removed computationally. From the authors' description of their analysis: Raw reads were preprocessed to remove errors, and CDR3 was defined by IMGT conventions from the conserved cysteine to phenylalanine. Clonality was calculated as 1 minus Shannon entropy normalized by log2 of the number of productive unique TCRs. Whether scalp clones were CD4 or CD8 was inferred by matching scalp TCRbeta sequences against CD4 and CD8 repertoires sorted from blood. In TCRdb, the immuneACCESS table is reduced to in-frame sequences with V and J assigned. These tables do not hold every clone; where another copy was compared, an unresolved V gene accounts for under half, and the others remain unexplained. That table supplies the V and J calls and clone size; D and trimming were determined from the DNA. The sample table lists hundreds of thousands of clones, 50% to 75% of them with a count of one. Roughly 0.88% of the sample is taken by the ten largest.

The CDR3 contains 16 residues, cysteine and phenylalanine counted. The only DNA kept is the CDR3, 48 bases in frame from the first base. For CDR1 and CDR2, the germline V gene lists SGHAT and FQNNGV. The germline ends are 16 bases apart after V is trimmed by 2 bases and J by 4 bases. Per the publication, the treatment or condition label means: oral pan-JAK inhibitor, 5-10 mg twice daily. Lesional scalp punch biopsies and peripheral blood were obtained from alopecia areata patients. PBMCs were separated by density centrifugation and stained for CD3, CD4 and CD8, after which CD4+ and CD8+ T cells were sorted on a FACSAria. Details on this clone: The antigen this receptor binds is unknown. No quality values exist for individual bases; no much larger clone is one base distant.

The receptor was isolated from a human donor with alopecia areata. The chain is encoded by TRBV11-2 joined to TRBJ2-3; the D gene is unclear. This material consisted of CD4+ T cells sorted from blood, taken around week 52, from a patient treated with tofacitinib. The CDR3 in this case is CASSLPGRRAADTQYF. The sequenced DNA is TGTGCCAGCAGCTTACCAGGTAGAAGGGCCGCAGATACGCAGTATTTT. The CDR3 plus the reference TRBV11-2 and TRBJ2-3 genes for the other parts give the full variable domain: EAGVAQSPRYKIIEKRQSVAFWCNPISGHATLYWYQQILGQGPKLLIQFQNNGVVDDSQLPKDRFSAERLKGVDSTLKIQPAKLEDSAVYLCASSLPGRRAADTQYFGPGTRLTVL.